This section outlines one T cell receptor (beta chain) sequence together with its context. These data originate in a study of radiation and T cells in renal cell carcinoma. Turning to the study itself: Nephrectomy followed 15 Gy stereotactic body radiation by 4 weeks.

The CDR3 runs 14 residues. CDR1 and CDR2 from the germline V gene are SQVTM and ANQGSEA. After removal of 3 bases from V and 2 bases from J, the junction contained 3 bases not matched to a gene. Sample time point: baseline pretreatment blood. Treatment defined: 15 Gy SBRT to primary tumor, nephrectomy 4 weeks later. Radiation-treated patients gave blood at baseline, week 2 and week 4. This renal cell carcinoma was of the clear cell type. Assay: immunoSEQ multiplex PCR; the TCRdb copy retains only in-frame clones and omits some. The data contain about 130,000 clones, 70% to 90% of them singletons. The material was blood, obtained from a patient whose treatment included radiotherapy and nephrectomy. The chain recombines TRBV29-1 with TRBJ1-3, with 8 bases that match TRBD1. This receptor was identified in a woman in her forties or fifties with renal cell carcinoma. The CDR3 DNA is TGCAGCGTTGAGACAGGGGAAACTGGAAACACCATATATTTT. Translating gives CSVETGETGNTIYF.